The sequence of this T cell receptor (beta chain) was determined in a study of T cells after yellow fever vaccination. Points on this clonotype: What it recognizes is unknown.

V shed 8 bases and J shed 4 bases, with 18 bases lying between them. The CDR3 covers 15 residues. Germline-derived CDR1 and CDR2 are SGHTA and FQGNSA. Study-wide results and caveats: Clonotypes appearing in both CD4 and CD8 compartments existed, and their share was small.

Synthesis of TCR cDNA relied on 5'RACE template switching, which attached a universal primer site and UMIs. Each CDR3 protein gets one entry after TCRdb re-called the 5' RACE reads with MiXCR. There are around 300,000 distinct CDR3 sequences in the sample; about 4% occur only once, and around 24% lies in the top ten. The sequencing used PBMCs, collected 5 days after the yellow fever booster vaccination. The TCR originated in a man aged 18 to 29 who received the YFV17D yellow fever vaccine. The rearrangement uses TRBV7-2 and TRBJ2-1; D may correspond to TRBD1 or TRBD2 (5 bases each). The CDR3 nucleotides are TGTGCCAGCTCGGGACCCCGGAGACCTTACAATGAGCAGTTCTTC. The encoded protein is CASSGPRRPYNEQFF.